The 10 T cell receptor beta chains presented below share a single source sample, sequenced in a study of T cell responses to AZD1222 COVID-19 vaccine. Sequencing used immunoSEQ multiplex PCR; TCRdb keeps in-frame clones, though not all of them. The top ten hold roughly 1.5% of the sample, which has approximately 150,000 clones, roughly 92% seen once. The source was peripheral blood, collected on day 0 of AZD1222 vaccination. The receptor set was obtained from an adult in good health.

Comment on this clone: The junction shows a germline mismatch at one end, possibly a read error. The rearrangement uses TRBV11-2 and TRBJ2-7; perhaps TRBD1 as D (5 bases). The CDR3 has 14 amino acids. The germline V gene encodes CDR1 SGHAT and CDR2 FQNNGV. The CDR3 sequence is CASSLGSGRYEQYF. For the CDR3, the DNA is TGTGCCAGCAGTTTAGGGTCAGGGCGCTACGAGCAGTACTTC.

CDR3 region: CASSLLGNQPQHF. The CDR3 DNA sequence: TGTGCCAGCAGTTTATTGGGCAATCAGCCCCAGCATTTT. V and J are TRBV12-3 or TRBV12-4 and TRBJ1-5; no definite D call. The length of the CDR3 is 13 residues. V lost 2 bases and J 2 bases, leaving 4 bases between the germline ends.

To note about this clone: This sample includes further DNA sequences coding for the same CDR3. The rearrangement links TRBV7-2 to TRBJ2-3; D unresolved. Between the trimmed V and J ends, which lost 0 bases and 0 bases, there was a span of 4 bases. Per germline, CDR1 SGHTA and CDR2 FQGNSA. CDR3 length: 14 residues. CDR3 in amino acids: CASSLAGSTDTQYF. The CDR3 DNA sequence: TGTGCCAGCAGCTTAGCGGGGAGCACAGATACGCAGTATTTT. The full variable domain, with the rest looked up from reference TRBV7-2 and TRBJ2-3, is GAGVSQSPSNKVTEKGKDVELRCDPISGHTALYWYRQSLGQGLEFLIYFQGNSAPDKSGLPSDRFSAERTGGSVSTLTIQRTQQEDSAVYLCASSLAGSTDTQYFGPGTRLTVL.

The gene calls are TRBV3-1 (or the pseudogene TRBV3-2) and TRBJ1-2, with TRBD1 as a possible D gene (5 bases). Germline V gene lookup returns CDR1 LGHDT and CDR2 YNNKEL (reference sequence). The CDR3 has 17 amino acids. Trimming took off 1 base at V and 0 bases at J, with 15 bases between the two ends. This CDR3 reads CASSQVFRGSPNYGYTF. The CDR3 region has the DNA TGTGCCAGCAGCCAAGTGTTTCGGGGGTCACCTAACTATGGCTACACCTTC.

J is TRBJ1-4 and V is TRBV21-1. TRBV21-1 is described as a pseudogene. CDR3 length equals 17 residues. CDR3: CASSKPPGRTTNEKLFF. Written as DNA, the CDR3 is TGTGCCAGCAGCAAACCCCCGGGACGTACAACTAATGAAAAACTGTTTTTT.

This clone was recorded only once. The chain employs TRBV18 and TRBJ1-1, with D possibly being TRBD1 (5 bases). The CDR3 runs to 16 residues. Per germline, CDR1 KGHSH and CDR2 LQKENI. V was trimmed by 6 bases and J by 1 base, leaving 18 bases between them. CDR3 coding DNA: TGTGCCAGCTCTCCGTGGGGGGGTAAACGGAACACTGAAGCTTTCTTT. This gives the protein CASSPWGGKRNTEAFF.

The chain employs TRBV28 and TRBJ1-5; D call uncertain. CDR3 length equals 15 residues. V was pared by 3 bases and J by 3 bases, with 12 bases between. The germline V gene encodes CDR1 MDHEN and CDR2 SYDVKM. The CDR3 bases are TGTGCCAGCAGTTTTAGGCGCCGGCTCAATCAGCCCCAGCATTTT. It translates to CASSFRRRLNQPQHF.

This chain joins TRBV9 and TRBJ1-2; a possible D gene is TRBD1 (6 bases). V lost 4 bases to trimming and J lost 0 bases, with 19 bases between them. This CDR3 has 17 residues. CDR1 is SGDLS, CDR2 YYNGEE, per germline. The CDR3 DNA reads TGTGCCAGCAGCCCCTCCGGACAGCTTCGGACTAACTATGGCTACACCTTC. Translation: CASSPSGQLRTNYGYTF.

The chain employs TRBV27 and TRBJ2-7; TRBD2 agrees at 7 bases. The junction had 5 bases not matched to a gene; V was cut back by 4 bases and J by 2 bases. The CDR3 consists of 14 residues. In germline, CDR1 is MNHEY, CDR2 SMNVEV (reference sequence). For the CDR3, the DNA is TGTGCCAGCAGTTACGGGGGGACCCCCTACGAGCAGTACTTC. Protein product: CASSYGGTPYEQYF.

The chain uses TRBV5-5 and TRBJ2-3; 11 positions agree with TRBD2. Looked up from germline, CDR1 is SGHKS and CDR2 is YYEKEE (reference sequence). This CDR3 region has 15 residues. J lost 5 bases, V lost 4 bases, and 6 bases had no gene match. CDR3 protein: CASSRSGGEVDTQYF. CDR3 sequence (DNA): TGTGCCAGCAGCCGTAGCGGGGGGGAGGTAGATACGCAGTATTTT.